Listed here is a single T cell receptor beta chain. The antigen remains unidentified. The source of the sample is a study of Ad26.COV2.S vaccination and SARS-CoV-2 variants. Overall study findings and caveats: Placebo recipients and vaccine recipients were similar in non-spike TCR breadth. It was reported that spike-specific CD8+ and CD4+ T cell responses were substantially broad after vaccination.

Using immunoSEQ multiplex PCR, the repertoire was profiled, and TCRdb retains in-frame clones only, with some absent. The sample lists around 170,000 clones, around 90% occurring once. The sequence was obtained from a human donor who had recovered from COVID-19. This specimen was peripheral blood, taken after recovery from COVID-19.

For the CDR3, the DNA is TGTGCCAGCAGCTTATGGCGGGGTGAGGAGCTGTTTTTT. Translating gives CASSLWRGEELFF. This sequence joins TRBV7-2 and TRBJ2-2; a weak D match, TRBD2 (6 bases). The V end lost 2 bases, the J end lost 10 bases, and 11 bases lay between the germline ends. The CDR3 covers 13 residues. CDR1 is SGHTA and CDR2 is FQGNSA in the germline V gene. The full variable domain, rest sourced from reference TRBV7-2 and TRBJ2-2, is GAGVSQSPSNKVTEKGKDVELRCDPISGHTALYWYRQSLGQGLEFLIYFQGNSAPDKSGLPSDRFSAERTGGSVSTLTIQRTQQEDSAVYLCASSLWRGEELFFGEGSRLTVL.